The 18 T cell receptor beta chains presented below share a single source sample, sequenced in a study of lymphopenia after photon versus proton radiotherapy. Assay used: immunoSEQ multiplex PCR; TCRdb lists only in-frame clones, some missing. Of about 40,000 clones in the sample, approximately 86% were seen once. This material consisted of peripheral blood, taken from a patient treated with proton-based radiotherapy. Source of these receptors: a woman in her 70s with pancreatic cancer. Some clones in this sample may be carry-over from other donors' samples.

The chain recombines TRBV6-1 with TRBJ2-7, with 9 bases lining up with TRBD1. The length of the CDR3 is 13 residues. Germline-derived CDR1 and CDR2 are MNHNS and SASEGT. Unmatched junction bases numbered 5, after V lost 6 bases and J lost 5 bases. CDR3 nucleotides: TGTGCCAGCAGGGGGACAGGGCTCAACGAGCAGTACTTC. Amino acids: CASRGTGLNEQYF.

The rearrangement joins TRBV10-3 to TRBJ2-7, with 7 bases identical to TRBD2. The CDR3 extends over 15 amino acids. The V gene end was trimmed by 2 bases and the J gene end by 2 bases; junction bases not matched to a gene: 6. CDR1 is ENHRY, CDR2 SYGVKD, per germline. CDR3 nucleotide sequence: TGTGCCATCAGTGAGGAAGCGGGACCCACCTACGAGCAGTACTTC. Protein product: CAISEEAGPTYEQYF.

This clone was observed a few times. V is TRBV27 and J is TRBJ2-7; D possibly corresponds to TRBD1 (6 bases). Germline lookup yields CDR1 MNHEY and CDR2 SMNVEV (reference sequence). There are 16 residues in the CDR3. V was shortened by 5 bases and J by 2 bases, with 19 bases between the two germline ends. The CDR3 region has the DNA TGTGCCAGCAGTCCCCCCATGTACAGGGCTCCCTACGAGCAGTACTTC. This translates into CASSPPMYRAPYEQYF.

The chain recombines TRBV27 with TRBJ2-5, with a possible D match to TRBD2 (5 bases). The DNA end favors TRBJ2-7, so the J call may be wrong. CDR1 is MNHEY, CDR2 SMNVEV, per germline (reference sequence). This CDR3 is built from 14 residues. The CDR3 nucleotides are TGTGCCAGCAGTCCGTCACTAGAATCCTACGAGCAGTACTTC. Residues: CASSPSLESYEQYF.

As DNA, the CDR3 is TGTGCCAGCAGCTCCAATCTCGGTAGCACAGATACGCAGTATTTT. Amino acids: CASSSNLGSTDTQYF. V is TRBV7-2 and J is TRBJ2-3; D not resolved. CDR1 and CDR2 (germline): SGHTA, FQGNSA. The CDR3 is made up of 15 amino acids. V was shortened by 4 bases and J by 0 bases, with 11 bases between the two germline ends. Variable domain in full (rest from reference TRBV7-2 and TRBJ2-3): GAGVSQSPSNKVTEKGKDVELRCDPISGHTALYWYRQSLGQGLEFLIYFQGNSAPDKSGLPSDRFSAERTGGSVSTLTIQRTQQEDSAVYLCASSSNLGSTDTQYFGPGTRLTVL.

The chain combines TRBV30 with TRBJ1-6; TRBD1 might be the D (5 bases). V lost 4 bases to trimming and J lost 6 bases, with 13 bases between them. Germline V gene data show CDR1 as GTSNPN and CDR2 as SVGIG (reference sequence). The CDR3 consists of 14 residues. The CDR3: CAWTGTETNSPLHF. Here the CDR3 DNA reads TGTGCCTGGACTGGGACCGAGACTAATTCACCCCTCCACTTT.

This chain connects TRBV29-1 to TRBJ1-1; maybe TRBD1 (6 bases). Germline loops: CDR1 SQVTM, CDR2 ANQGSEA. V lost 2 bases, J lost 3 bases, and 10 bases lay in between. The CDR3 sequence is 13 residues long. CDR3 DNA sequence: TGCAGCGTTGAAAAAGGGGGATACACTGAAGCTTTCTTT. This encodes CSVEKGGYTEAFF.

The chain has TRBV7-6 and TRBJ2-2, with a tentative D call TRBD1 (6 bases). Germline CDR1 SGHVS, CDR2 FNYEAQ. CDR3 size: 16 residues. The V end lost 7 bases, the J end lost 0 bases, and 15 bases lay between the germline ends. CDR3 in amino acids: CASTRTRQANTGELFF. The CDR3 bases are TGTGCCAGCACCCGAACCCGACAGGCGAACACCGGGGAGCTGTTTTTT.

The chain couples TRBV28 to TRBJ1-6, with D possibly TRBD1 on 5 matching bases. CDR1 MDHEN and CDR2 SYDVKM come from the germline V gene. This CDR3 has 15 amino acids. Trimming took off 3 bases at V and 5 bases at J, with 11 bases between the two ends. The CDR3 here is CASSLGGINNSPLHF. The DNA of the CDR3 is TGTGCCAGCAGTTTGGGGGGGATAAATAATTCACCCCTCCACTTT.

V is TRBV5-1 and J is TRBJ2-7, with 7 bases that match TRBD1. The CDR3 spans 15 residues. The germline V gene encodes CDR1 SGHRS and CDR2 YFSETQ. The V and J ends lost 3 bases and 0 bases, in that order; junction bases with no gene match: 6. In DNA form, the CDR3 reads TGCGCCAGCAGCTCGATACAGGGGAGCTCCTACGAGCAGTACTTC. The encoded protein is CASSSIQGSSYEQYF.

The chain combines TRBV7-6 with TRBJ2-1, with D perhaps TRBD2 (5 bases). Between the trimmed V and J ends, which lost 6 bases and 0 bases, there was a span of 12 bases. The germline V gene encodes CDR1 SGHVS and CDR2 FNYEAQ. The CDR3 extends over 15 amino acids. CDR3 in amino acids: CASRNPGNSYNEQFF. The CDR3 DNA is TGTGCCAGCAGAAACCCCGGGAACTCCTACAATGAGCAGTTCTTC.

The rearrangement joins TRBV7-3 to TRBJ2-7; D remains ambiguous. CDR1 SGHTA and CDR2 FQGTGA come from the germline V gene. V dropped 0 bases and J dropped 0 bases, with 6 bases sitting between them. The CDR3 has 14 residues. CDR3 DNA: TGTGCCAGCAGCTTAACCGCCCACTCCTACGAGCAGTACTTC. It codes for CASSLTAHSYEQYF.

V usage is TRBV7-9 and J usage is TRBJ2-1; TRBD2 aligns across 13 bases. The CDR3 sequence is 18 residues long. CDR1 SEHNR and CDR2 FQNEAQ come from the germline V gene (reference sequence). Trimming removed 0 bases from V and 7 bases from J; junction bases left unmatched: 9. The CDR3 DNA sequence: TGTGCCAGCAGCTTAGCGGTCGCAGGACTAGCGGGAGTAAATGAGCAGTTCTTC. This translates into CASSLAVAGLAGVNEQFF.

In nucleotides, the CDR3 is TGTGCCAGCAGCTTACTAGCGGGAGCCTACAATGAGCAGTTCTTC. Its translation: CASSLLAGAYNEQFF. V and J are TRBV5-6 and TRBJ2-1, with 11 bases aligning to TRBD2. The CDR3 extends over 15 amino acids. The germline V gene has CDR1 SGHDT and CDR2 YYEEEE. V was clipped by 2 bases and J by 2 bases; unmatched bases: 0.

The chain carries TRBV30 and TRBJ2-7; tentative D call: TRBD2 (7 bases). V lost 0 bases, J lost 2 bases, and 11 bases lay in between. The CDR3 has 14 residues. Per the germline V gene, CDR1 is GTSNPN and CDR2 is SVGIG (reference sequence). The CDR3 loop is CAWSVSGGAYEQYF. The CDR3 nucleotides read TGTGCCTGGAGTGTATCGGGGGGCGCCTACGAGCAGTACTTC.

The table lists this clone with a count of one. The gene calls are TRBV30 and TRBJ2-3; 10 bases align to TRBD2. CDR3 length: 17 residues. The ends lost 4 bases at V and 4 bases at J; junction bases unmatched: 14. Germline V gene data show CDR1 as GTSNPN and CDR2 as SVGIG (reference sequence). DNA for the CDR3: TGTGCCTGGAATCCTAGCGGGAGCGGGCGTAACTCAGATACGCAGTATTTT. Residues: CAWNPSGSGRNSDTQYF. The whole variable domain, filled in from reference TRBV30 and TRBJ2-3, reads SQTIHQWPATLVQPVGSPLSLECTVEGTSNPNLYWYRQAAGRGLQLLFYSVGIGQISSEVPQNLSASRPQDRQFILSSKKLLLSDSGFYLCAWNPSGSGRNSDTQYFGPGTRLTVL.

This clone appeared a single time. This chain uses TRBV19 with TRBJ2-1; D tentatively fits TRBD1 or TRBD2 (6 bases each). Deletions cut 10 bases from V and 0 bases from J, with 16 bases between. The CDR3 totals 15 residues. Germline-derived CDR1 and CDR2 are LNHDA and SQIVND (reference sequence). The CDR3 region has the DNA TGTGCCACCCAGGGGCGCGGGGCCTCCTACAATGAGCAGTTCTTC. Its protein product is CATQGRGASYNEQFF.

The rearrangement joins TRBV11-3 to TRBJ2-7; 14 bases are shared with TRBD2. Germline CDR1 and CDR2: SGHNT and YENEEA. V was pared by 4 bases and J by 6 bases, with 8 bases of the junction left unmatched. This CDR3 is 16 amino acids long. Here the CDR3 DNA reads TGTGCCAGCAGCTCCGGGACTAGCGGGAGTCGGACCGAGCAGTACTTC. Its translation is CASSSGTSGSRTEQYF.